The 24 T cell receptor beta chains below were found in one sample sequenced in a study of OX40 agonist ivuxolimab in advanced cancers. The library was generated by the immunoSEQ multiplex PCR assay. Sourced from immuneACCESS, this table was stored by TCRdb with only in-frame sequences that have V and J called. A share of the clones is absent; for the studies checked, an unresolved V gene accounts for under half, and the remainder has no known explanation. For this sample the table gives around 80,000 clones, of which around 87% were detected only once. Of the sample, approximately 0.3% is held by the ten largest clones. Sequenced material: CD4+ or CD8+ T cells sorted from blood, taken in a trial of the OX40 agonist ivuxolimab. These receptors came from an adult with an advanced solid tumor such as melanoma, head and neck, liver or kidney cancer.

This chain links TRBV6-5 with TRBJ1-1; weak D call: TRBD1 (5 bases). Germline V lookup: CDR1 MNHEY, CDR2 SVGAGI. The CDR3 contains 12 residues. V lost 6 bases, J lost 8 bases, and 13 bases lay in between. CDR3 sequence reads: CASRLTGGEAFF. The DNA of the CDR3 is TGTGCCAGCAGGCTAACAGGCGGAGAAGCTTTCTTT.

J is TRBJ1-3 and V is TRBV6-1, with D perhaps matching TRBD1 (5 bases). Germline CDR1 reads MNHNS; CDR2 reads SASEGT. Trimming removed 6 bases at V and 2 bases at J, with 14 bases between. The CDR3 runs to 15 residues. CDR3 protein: CASSLEGITGNTIYF. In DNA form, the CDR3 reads TGTGCCAGCAGCCTGGAGGGGATAACTGGAAACACCATATATTTT.

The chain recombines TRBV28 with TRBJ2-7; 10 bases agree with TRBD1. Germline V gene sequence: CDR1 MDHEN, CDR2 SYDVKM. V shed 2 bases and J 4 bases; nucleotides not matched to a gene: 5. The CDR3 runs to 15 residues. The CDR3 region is CASSLVGQGKYEQYF. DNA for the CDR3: TGTGCCAGCAGTTTAGTGGGACAGGGGAAGTACGAGCAGTACTTC.

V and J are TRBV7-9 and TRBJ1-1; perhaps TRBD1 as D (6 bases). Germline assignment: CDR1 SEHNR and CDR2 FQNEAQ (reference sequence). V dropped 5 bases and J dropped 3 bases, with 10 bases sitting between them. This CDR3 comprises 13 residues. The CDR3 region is CASSKDRYTEAFF. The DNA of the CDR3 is TGTGCCAGCAGCAAGGACAGATACACTGAAGCTTTCTTT.

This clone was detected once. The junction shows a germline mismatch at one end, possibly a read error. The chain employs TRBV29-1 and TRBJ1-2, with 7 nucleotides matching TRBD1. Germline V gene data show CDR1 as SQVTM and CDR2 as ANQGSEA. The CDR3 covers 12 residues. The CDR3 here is CSVEAGTARAGF. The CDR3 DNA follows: TGCAGCGTTGAAGCCGGGACAGCGCGGGCGGGGTTC.

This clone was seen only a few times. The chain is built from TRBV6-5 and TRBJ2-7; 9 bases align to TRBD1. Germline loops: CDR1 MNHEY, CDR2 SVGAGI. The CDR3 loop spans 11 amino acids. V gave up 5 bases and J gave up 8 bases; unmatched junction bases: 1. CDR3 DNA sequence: TGTGCCAGCAGTGGACAGGGGAAGCAGTACGTC. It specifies CASSGQGKQYV.

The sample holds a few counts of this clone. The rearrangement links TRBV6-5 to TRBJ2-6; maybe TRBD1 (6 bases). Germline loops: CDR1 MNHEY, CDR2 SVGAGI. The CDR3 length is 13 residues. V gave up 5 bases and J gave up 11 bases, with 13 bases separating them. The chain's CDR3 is CASSARQADVLTF. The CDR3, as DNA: TGTGCCAGCAGTGCCCGACAGGCGGACGTCCTGACTTTC.

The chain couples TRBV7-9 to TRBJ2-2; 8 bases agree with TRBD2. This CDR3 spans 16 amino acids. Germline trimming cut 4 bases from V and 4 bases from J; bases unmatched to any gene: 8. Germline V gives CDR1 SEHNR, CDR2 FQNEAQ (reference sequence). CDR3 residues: CASSSLSGEGTGELFF. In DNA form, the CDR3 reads TGTGCCAGCAGCTCCCTTAGCGGGGAGGGCACCGGGGAGCTGTTTTTT.

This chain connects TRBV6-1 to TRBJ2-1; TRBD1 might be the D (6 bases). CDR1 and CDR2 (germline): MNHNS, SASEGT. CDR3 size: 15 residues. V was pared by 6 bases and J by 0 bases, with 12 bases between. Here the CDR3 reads CASSQRGSSYNEQFF. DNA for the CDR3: TGTGCCAGCAGCCAAAGGGGGAGCTCCTACAATGAGCAGTTCTTC.

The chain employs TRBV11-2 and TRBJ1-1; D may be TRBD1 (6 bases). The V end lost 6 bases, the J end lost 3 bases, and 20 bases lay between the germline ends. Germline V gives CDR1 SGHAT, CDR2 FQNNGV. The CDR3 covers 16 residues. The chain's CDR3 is CASRHITGKRYTEAFF. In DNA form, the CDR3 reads TGTGCCAGCAGACATATAACAGGGAAAAGGTACACTGAAGCTTTCTTT.

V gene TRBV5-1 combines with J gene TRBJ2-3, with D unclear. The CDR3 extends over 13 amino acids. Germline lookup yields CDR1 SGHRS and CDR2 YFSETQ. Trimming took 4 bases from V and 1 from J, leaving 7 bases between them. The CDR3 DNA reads TGCGCCAGCAGCCCGTCTCGCACAGATACGCAGTATTTT. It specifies CASSPSRTDTQYF.

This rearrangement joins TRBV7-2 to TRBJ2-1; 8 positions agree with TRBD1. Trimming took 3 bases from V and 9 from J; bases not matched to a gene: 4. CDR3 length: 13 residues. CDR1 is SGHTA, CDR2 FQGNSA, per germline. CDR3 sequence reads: CASSFRGLSEQFF. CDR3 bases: TGTGCCAGCAGCTTCAGGGGGCTCAGTGAGCAGTTCTTC.

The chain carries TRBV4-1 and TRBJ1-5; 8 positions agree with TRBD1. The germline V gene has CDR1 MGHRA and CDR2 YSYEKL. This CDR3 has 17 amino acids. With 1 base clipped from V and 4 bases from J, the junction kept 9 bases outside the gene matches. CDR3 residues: CASSQGGRTGMNQPQHF. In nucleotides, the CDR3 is TGCGCCAGCAGCCAAGGGGGGAGGACAGGGATGAATCAGCCCCAGCATTTT.

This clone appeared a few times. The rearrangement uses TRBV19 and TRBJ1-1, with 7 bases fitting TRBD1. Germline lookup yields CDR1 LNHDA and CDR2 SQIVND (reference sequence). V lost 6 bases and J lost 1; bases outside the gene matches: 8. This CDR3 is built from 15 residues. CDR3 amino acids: CASRIGDRPNTEAFF. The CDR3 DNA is TGTGCCAGTAGAATTGGGGACAGACCGAACACTGAAGCTTTCTTT.

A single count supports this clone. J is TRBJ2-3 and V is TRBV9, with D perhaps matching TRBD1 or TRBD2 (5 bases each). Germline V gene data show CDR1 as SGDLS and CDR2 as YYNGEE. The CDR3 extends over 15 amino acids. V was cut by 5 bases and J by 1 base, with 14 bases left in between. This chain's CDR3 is CASSIREGGTDTQYF. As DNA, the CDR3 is TGTGCCAGCAGTATCCGGGAAGGGGGCACAGATACGCAGTATTTT.

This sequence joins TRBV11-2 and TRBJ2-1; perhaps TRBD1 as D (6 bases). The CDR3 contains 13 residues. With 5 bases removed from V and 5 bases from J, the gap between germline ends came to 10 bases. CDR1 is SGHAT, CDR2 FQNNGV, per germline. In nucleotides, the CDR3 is TGTGCCAGCAGCGGATGGACAGACAATGAGCAGTTCTTC. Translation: CASSGWTDNEQFF.

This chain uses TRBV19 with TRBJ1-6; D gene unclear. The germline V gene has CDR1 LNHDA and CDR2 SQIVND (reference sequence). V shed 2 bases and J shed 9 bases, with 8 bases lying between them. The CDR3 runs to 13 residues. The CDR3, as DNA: TGTGCCAGTAGTATATCAGAGTTTTCACCCCTCCACTTT. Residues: CASSISEFSPLHF.

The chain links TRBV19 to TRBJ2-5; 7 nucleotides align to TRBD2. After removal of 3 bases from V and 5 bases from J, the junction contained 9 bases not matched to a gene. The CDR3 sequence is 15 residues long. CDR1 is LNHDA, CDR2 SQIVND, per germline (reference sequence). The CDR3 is CASSIGGKRRETQYF. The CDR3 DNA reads TGTGCCAGTAGTATCGGGGGGAAGCGTCGGGAGACCCAGTACTTC.

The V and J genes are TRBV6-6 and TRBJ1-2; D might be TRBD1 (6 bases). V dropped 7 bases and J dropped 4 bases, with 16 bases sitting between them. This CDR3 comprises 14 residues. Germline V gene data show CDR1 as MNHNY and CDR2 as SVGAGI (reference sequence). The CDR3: CASNRQAVSYGYTF. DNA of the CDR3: TGTGCCAGCAACAGACAGGCAGTGTCCTATGGCTACACCTTC.

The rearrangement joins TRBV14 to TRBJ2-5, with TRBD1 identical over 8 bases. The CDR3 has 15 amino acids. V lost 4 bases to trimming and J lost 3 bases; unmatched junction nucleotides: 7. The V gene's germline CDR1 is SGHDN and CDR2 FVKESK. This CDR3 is CASSRFRGQEETQYF. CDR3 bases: TGTGCCAGCAGCCGCTTCAGGGGGCAGGAAGAGACCCAGTACTTC.

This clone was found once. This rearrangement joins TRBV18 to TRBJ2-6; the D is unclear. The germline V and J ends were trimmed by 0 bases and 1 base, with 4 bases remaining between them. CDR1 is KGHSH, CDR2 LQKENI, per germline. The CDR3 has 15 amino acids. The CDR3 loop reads CASSPPRSGANVLTF. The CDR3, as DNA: TGTGCCAGCTCACCACCGCGATCTGGGGCCAACGTCCTGACTTTC.

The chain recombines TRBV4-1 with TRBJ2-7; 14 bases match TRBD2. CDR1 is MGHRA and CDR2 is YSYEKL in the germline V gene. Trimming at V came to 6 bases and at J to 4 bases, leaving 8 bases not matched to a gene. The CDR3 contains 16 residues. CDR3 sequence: CASSPGTSGGLYEQYF. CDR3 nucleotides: TGCGCCAGCAGTCCGGGGACTAGCGGGGGACTTTACGAGCAGTACTTC.

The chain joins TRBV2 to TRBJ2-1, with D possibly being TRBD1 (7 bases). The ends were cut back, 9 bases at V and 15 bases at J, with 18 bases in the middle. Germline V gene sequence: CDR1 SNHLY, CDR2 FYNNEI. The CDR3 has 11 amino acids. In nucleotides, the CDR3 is TGTGCCAGTGACAGGGCTCGGGGGCGGTTCTTC. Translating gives CASDRARGRFF.

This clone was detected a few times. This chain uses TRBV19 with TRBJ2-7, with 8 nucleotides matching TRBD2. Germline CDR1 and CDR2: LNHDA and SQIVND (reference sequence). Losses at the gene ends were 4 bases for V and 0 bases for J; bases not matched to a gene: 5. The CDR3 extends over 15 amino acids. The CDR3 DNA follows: TGTGCCAGTAGTAGGTCTAGCGGGCTCTCCTACGAGCAGTACTTC. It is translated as CASSRSSGLSYEQYF.